This T cell receptor beta chain was observed in a study of shared clonotypes between healthy human individuals. Notes on the study in general: Among donors, clonotype sharing was expected to be affected by sequencing depth. Approximately 4.6% of naive CD4 clonotypes were common to a handful of donors.

Regarding this clone: Its antigen remains unknown.

In the authors' methods: Because ImmunoSEQ provided only junction sequences with no quality scores, the filtering differed. Libraries were prepared by immunoSEQ multiplex PCR; TCRdb keeps only in-frame clonotypes and omits some of them. V and J calls and clone size come straight from that table; D and trimming were deduced from the DNA. Among about 2.5 million clones listed, about nine tenths were seen once. All of the donors resided in Nashville, Tennessee, and each was a Caucasian adult. The sequenced sample was naive CD4+ T cells from PBMCs. Subset defined: CD45RA+ positively selected. This receptor was identified in a man aged 18 to 29 in good health. Some clones in this sample may be carry-over from other donors' samples.

The CDR3 here is CASSPPQYSRILEQYF. Written as DNA, the CDR3 is TGTGCCAGCAGCCCACCACAGTATTCCCGCATCTTAGAGCAGTACTTC. J is TRBJ2-7 and V is TRBV11-1; D is uncertain. V was clipped by 5 bases and J by 7 bases, with 24 bases between them. The CDR3 has 16 amino acids. CDR1 is SGHAT and CDR2 is FQDESV in the germline V gene (reference sequence).